These T cell receptor beta chains were read from a single sample in a study of cytomegalovirus exposure and HLA in healthy donors. Sequencing used immunoSEQ multiplex PCR; TCRdb keeps in-frame clones, though not all of them. The sample lists about 210,000 clones, approximately 77% seen once, with around 3.6% in the top ten. Input material: PBMCs. These receptors all stem from a man aged 35 to 55 in good health and CMV-seropositive. CDR3s include the opening cysteine and the closing phenylalanine or tryptophan. Fields, in order: J gene, D gene, clone size, V gene, CDR3 protein, CDR3 DNA. D genes are given only for firm matches. Clone size is shown for a subset of rows, as once, few, many or a class of expanded clone.

J: TRBJ1-6
D: TRBD1
size: NA
V: TRBV4-1
CDR3: CASSRGQGLHSPLHF
DNA: TGCGCCAGCAGCCGCGGACAGGGGCTCCATTCACCCCTCCACTTT

J: TRBJ1-2
D: TRBD1
size: NA
V: TRBV11-2
CDR3: CASSPRTGGGYTF
DNA: TGTGCCAGCAGCCCGAGGACAGGGGGTGGCTACACCTTC

J: TRBJ2-7
D: TRBD2
size: NA
V: TRBV5-1
CDR3: CASSLTSGRGVTYEQYF
DNA: TGCGCCAGCAGCCTTACTAGCGGGAGGGGTGTTACCTACGAGCAGTACTTC

J: TRBJ1-6
D: TRBD1
size: NA
V: TRBV27
CDR3: CASSFMTGSSYNSPLHF
DNA: TGTGCCAGCAGTTTTATGACAGGGAGCTCCTATAATTCACCCCTCCACTTT

J: TRBJ2-5
D: TRBD1
size: NA
V: TRBV14
CDR3: CASSSGTGDGETQYF
DNA: TGTGCCAGCAGCTCCGGGACAGGGGATGGGGAGACCCAGTACTTC

J: TRBJ1-2
D: NA
size: NA
V: TRBV21-1
CDR3: CASSPQRGPWRYGYTF
DNA: TGTGCCAGCAGCCCCCAGAGGGGGCCATGGCGCTATGGCTACACCTTC

J: TRBJ2-7
D: TRBD2
size: once
V: TRBV28
CDR3: CASSFLTSGYEQYF
DNA: TGTGCCAGCAGTTTCCTGACTAGCGGATACGAGCAGTACTTC

J: TRBJ2-2
D: TRBD2
size: NA
V: TRBV5-1
CDR3: CASSLARGANTGELFF
DNA: TGCGCCAGCAGCTTGGCGCGGGGGGCGAACACCGGGGAGCTGTTTTTT

J: TRBJ2-3
D: TRBD1
size: few
V: TRBV9
CDR3: CASSVGTGGDYTDTQYF
DNA: TGTGCCAGCAGCGTGGGGACAGGGGGCGACTACACAGATACGCAGTATTTT

J: TRBJ2-3
D: TRBD2
size: few
V: TRBV2
CDR3: CASSATSGGNTQYF
DNA: TGTGCCAGCAGTGCTACTAGCGGGGGGAATACGCAGTATTTT

J: TRBJ1-2
D: NA
size: NA
V: TRBV15
CDR3: CATSREYAQANYGYTF
DNA: TGTGCCACCAGCAGAGAGTATGCACAAGCTAACTATGGCTACACCTTC

J: TRBJ1-5
D: TRBD1
size: NA
V: TRBV28
CDR3: CASNPGTGGNQPQHF
DNA: TGTGCCAGCAACCCCGGGACAGGGGGAAATCAGCCCCAGCATTTT

J: TRBJ2-2
D: TRBD2
size: NA
V: TRBV5-4
CDR3: CASTTSGRATGELFF
DNA: TGTGCCAGCACGACTAGCGGGCGAGCTACCGGGGAGCTGTTTTTT

J: TRBJ2-3
D: NA
size: NA
V: TRBV11-2
CDR3: CASSPSYSSNTQYF
DNA: TGTGCCAGCAGCCCCTCCTACTCGTCGAATACGCAGTATTTT

J: TRBJ1-5
D: TRBD1
size: NA
V: TRBV27
CDR3: CASSGTGGNQPQHF
DNA: TGTGCCAGCAGTGGGACAGGGGGCAATCAGCCCCAGCATTTT